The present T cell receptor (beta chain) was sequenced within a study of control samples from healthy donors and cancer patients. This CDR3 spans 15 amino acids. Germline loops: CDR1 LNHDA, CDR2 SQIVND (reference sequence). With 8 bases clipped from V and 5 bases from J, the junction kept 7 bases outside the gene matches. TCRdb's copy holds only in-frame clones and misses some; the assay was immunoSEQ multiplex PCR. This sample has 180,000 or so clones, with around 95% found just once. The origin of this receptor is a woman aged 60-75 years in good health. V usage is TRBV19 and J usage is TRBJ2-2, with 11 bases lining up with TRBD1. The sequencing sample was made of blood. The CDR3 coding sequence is TGTGCCAGTGTTTCCCGGGACAGGGGGACCGGGGAGCTGTTTTTT. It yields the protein CASVSRDRGTGELFF.